The clone carrying this T cell receptor beta chain was picked up one time. Its antigen is not identified. Libraries were prepared by immunoSEQ multiplex PCR; TCRdb keeps only in-frame clonotypes and omits some of them. The sample lists more than 150,000 clones, around 86% occurring once. This entry comes from a study of T cell responses to AZD1222 COVID-19 vaccine. Study-wide points: Epitopes outside B.1.351 and B.1.1.7 mutated regions reportedly drew nearly half of spike TCRs. A rise in Spike-specific TCR breadth and depth followed two AZD1222 doses.

The CDR3 has 15 residues. The V gene's germline CDR1 is SQVTM and CDR2 ANQGSEA. Between the trimmed V and J ends, which lost 1 base and 6 bases, there was a span of 18 bases. The chain joins TRBV29-1 to TRBJ1-2; D gene uncertain. The receptor was derived from an adult in good health. The input for sequencing was peripheral blood, taken on day 0 of MenACWY control vaccination. This chain's CDR3 is CSVEAPMGRVDGYTF. CDR3 sequence (DNA): TGCAGCGTTGAAGCCCCCATGGGGAGGGTGGATGGCTACACCTTC.